The TCR beta chain under discussion was sequenced for a study of vaccination and CD4 T cells after COVID-19. As regards this clonotype: Its specificity is not known.

CDR3 length: 15 amino acids. Trimming took off 0 bases at V and 3 bases at J, with 12 bases between the two ends. Germline loops: CDR1 SGHTA, CDR2 FQGNSA. The treatment was: roughly ten-day PBMC culture with coronavirus spike peptide pools or control peptides (ViraFEST assay). Expansion of antigen-specific T cells with peptide pools by ViraFEST preceded sequencing of TCRs. The study sequenced cultured CD4+ T cell DNA using the Oncomine TCR Beta short-read assay. TCRdb recomputed calls from the PCR reads with MiXCR, one row per CDR3 protein. The sample shows roughly 26,000 distinct CDR3 sequences, about 39% of them seen only once.

The clonotype originates from a human donor who had recovered from COVID-19. The V gene is TRBV7-2, the J gene TRBJ2-7, with D maybe TRBD1 (6 bases). Material for sequencing was CD4+ T cells from blood, cultured in vitro. This chain's CDR3 is CASSLAHDRLYEQYF. The CDR3 bases are TGTGCCAGCAGCTTAGCGCACGACAGGCTCTACGAGCAGTACTTC.